The sequence of this TCR beta chain was determined in a study of post-analysis software for immune sequencing data. General study findings and limits: There were about five TRBV segments more frequent in patients than controls, and TRBV5-6, TRBV5-1 and TRBV20-1 were among them. Compared against controls, patients with multiple sclerosis displayed significantly lower normalized Chao1 diversity.

Prepared TCR beta cDNA libraries contained unique molecular identifiers. TCRdb recomputed calls from the PCR reads with MiXCR, one row per CDR3 protein. The data contain hundreds of thousands of distinct CDR3 sequences, 30% of them singletons. In germline, CDR1 is MNHEY, CDR2 SMNVEV (reference sequence). CDR3 length equals 18 residues. V lost 8 bases, J lost 2 bases, and 22 bases lay in between. On this clonotype itself: Its specificity is unknown.

The chain links TRBV27 to TRBJ2-6, with a possible D match to TRBD1 (6 bases). This clonotype was sampled from a girl aged 10-17 years with multiple sclerosis. Sequenced sample: blood. CDR3 amino acids: CASGFDPATGPGANVLTF. In DNA form, the CDR3 reads TGTGCCAGCGGATTTGACCCCGCAACAGGGCCTGGGGCCAACGTCCTGACTTTC.